The clone carrying this T cell receptor (beta chain) was seen at least ten times. No antigen is known for it. Trimming at V came to 0 bases and at J to 2 bases, leaving 7 bases not matched to a gene. Germline V lookup: CDR1 GTSNPN, CDR2 SVGIG (reference sequence). The CDR3 totals 16 residues. This entry is derived from a study of response to subunit inactivated influenza vaccine. The study, taken as a whole, reports: Authors suggested few new T cells are recruited by each seasonal influenza vaccination.

TCRdb re-called the RT-PCR reads through MiXCR, storing one row per CDR3 protein. The data contain 450,000 to 600,000 distinct CDR3 sequences, approximately 7.2% of them singletons. The specimen was PBMCs from blood, collected 23 to 25 months after vaccination. The rearrangement uses TRBV30 and TRBJ2-1; 7 nucleotides agree with TRBD2. The clonotype originates from a man aged 45-69 years who received an inactivated influenza vaccine. The CDR3 nucleotides read TGTGCCTGGAGTGTACAGGCTAGCGGAGCCTACAATGAGCAGTTCTTC. Amino acids: CAWSVQASGAYNEQFF.